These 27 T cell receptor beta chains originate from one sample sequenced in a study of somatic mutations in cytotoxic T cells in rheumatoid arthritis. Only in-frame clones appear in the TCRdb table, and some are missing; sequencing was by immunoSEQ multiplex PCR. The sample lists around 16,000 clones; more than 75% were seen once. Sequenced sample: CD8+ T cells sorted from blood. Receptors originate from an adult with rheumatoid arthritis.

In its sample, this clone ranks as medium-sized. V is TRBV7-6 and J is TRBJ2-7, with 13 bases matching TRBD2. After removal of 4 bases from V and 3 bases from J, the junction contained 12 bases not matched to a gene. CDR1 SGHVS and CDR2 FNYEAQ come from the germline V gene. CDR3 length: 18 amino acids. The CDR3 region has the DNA TGTGCCAGCAGCTCGTCGACTAGCGGGAGGCCCGGACTCTACGAGCAGTACTTC. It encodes CASSSSTSGRPGLYEQYF.

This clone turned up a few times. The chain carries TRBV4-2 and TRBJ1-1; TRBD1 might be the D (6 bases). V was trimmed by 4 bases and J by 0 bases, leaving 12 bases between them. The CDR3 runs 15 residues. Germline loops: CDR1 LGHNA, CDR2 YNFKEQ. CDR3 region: CASSLATGMNTEAFF. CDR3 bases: TGTGCCAGCAGCCTAGCGACAGGAATGAACACTGAAGCTTTCTTT.

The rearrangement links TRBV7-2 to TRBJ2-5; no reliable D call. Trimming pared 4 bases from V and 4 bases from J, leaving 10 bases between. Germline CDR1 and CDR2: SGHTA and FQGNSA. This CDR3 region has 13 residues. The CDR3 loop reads CASSSSFVETQYF. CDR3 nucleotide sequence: TGTGCCAGCAGCTCGAGCTTCGTAGAGACCCAGTACTTC.

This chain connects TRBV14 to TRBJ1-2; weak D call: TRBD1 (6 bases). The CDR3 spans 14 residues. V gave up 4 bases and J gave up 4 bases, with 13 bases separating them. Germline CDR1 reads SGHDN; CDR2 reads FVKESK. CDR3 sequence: CASSPGGGFYGYTF. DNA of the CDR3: TGTGCCAGCAGCCCAGGCGGGGGCTTCTATGGCTACACCTTC.

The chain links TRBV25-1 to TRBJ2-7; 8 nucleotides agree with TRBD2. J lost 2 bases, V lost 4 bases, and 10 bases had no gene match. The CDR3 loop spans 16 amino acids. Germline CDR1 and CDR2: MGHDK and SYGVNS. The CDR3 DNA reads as TGTGCCAGCAGTGGGGGCACTAGCGGAGCAACCTACGAGCAGTACTTC. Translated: CASSGGTSGATYEQYF.

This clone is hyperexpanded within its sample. CDR3 bases: TGTGCCAGTAGTATTTCTAGCGGGATGGCCTACGAGCAGTACTTC. Translating it yields CASSISSGMAYEQYF. The V call is TRBV19, the J call TRBJ2-7, with 9 nucleotides matching TRBD2. The CDR3 is made up of 15 amino acids. The V gene's germline CDR1 is LNHDA and CDR2 SQIVND (reference sequence). V lost 3 bases, J lost 2 bases, and 5 bases stayed unmatched. Drawing the rest from reference TRBV19 and TRBJ2-7, the complete variable domain is DGGITQSPKYLFRKEGQNVTLSCEQNLNHDAMYWYRQDPGQGLRLIYYSQIVNDFQKGDIAEGYSVSREKKESFPLTVTSAQKNPTAFYLCASSISSGMAYEQYFGPGTRLTVT.

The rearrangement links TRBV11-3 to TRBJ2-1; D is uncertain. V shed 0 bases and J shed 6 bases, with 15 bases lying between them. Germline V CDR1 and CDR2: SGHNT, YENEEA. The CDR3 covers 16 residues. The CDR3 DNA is TGTGCCAGCAGCTTAGAGTCGGGCCGGGTTCTCAATGAGCAGTTCTTC. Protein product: CASSLESGRVLNEQFF.

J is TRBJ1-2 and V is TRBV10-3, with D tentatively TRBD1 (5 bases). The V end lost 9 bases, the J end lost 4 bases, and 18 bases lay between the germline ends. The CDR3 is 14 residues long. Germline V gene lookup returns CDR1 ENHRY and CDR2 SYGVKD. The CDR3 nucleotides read TGTGCCATAGAGGACGGGGCCGGGCGCTATGGCTACACCTTC. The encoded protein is CAIEDGAGRYGYTF.

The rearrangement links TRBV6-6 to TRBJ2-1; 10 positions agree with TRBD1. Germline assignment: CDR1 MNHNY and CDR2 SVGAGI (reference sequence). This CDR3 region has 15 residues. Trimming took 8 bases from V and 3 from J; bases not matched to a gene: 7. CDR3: CASQDRDRGYNEQFF. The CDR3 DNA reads TGTGCCAGCCAGGACCGGGACAGGGGCTACAATGAGCAGTTCTTC.

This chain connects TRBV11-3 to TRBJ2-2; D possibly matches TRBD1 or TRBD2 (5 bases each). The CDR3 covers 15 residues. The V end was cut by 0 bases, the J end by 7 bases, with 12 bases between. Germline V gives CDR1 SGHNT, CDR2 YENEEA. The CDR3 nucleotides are TGTGCCAGCAGCTTAGATCCCGCAGGGAGCGGGGAGCTGTTTTTT. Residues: CASSLDPAGSGELFF. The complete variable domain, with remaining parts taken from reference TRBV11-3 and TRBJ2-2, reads EAGVVQSPRYKIIEKKQPVAFWCNPISGHNTLYWYLQNLGQGPELLIRYENEEAVDDSQLPKDRFSAERLKGVDSTLKIQPAELGDSAVYLCASSLDPAGSGELFFGEGSRLTVL.

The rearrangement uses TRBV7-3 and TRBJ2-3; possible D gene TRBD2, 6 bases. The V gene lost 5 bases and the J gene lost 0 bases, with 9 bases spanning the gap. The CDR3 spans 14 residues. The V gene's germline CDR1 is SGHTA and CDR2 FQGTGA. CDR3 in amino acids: CASSAGTSTDTQYF. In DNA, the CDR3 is TGTGCCAGCAGCGCCGGGACTAGCACAGATACGCAGTATTTT.

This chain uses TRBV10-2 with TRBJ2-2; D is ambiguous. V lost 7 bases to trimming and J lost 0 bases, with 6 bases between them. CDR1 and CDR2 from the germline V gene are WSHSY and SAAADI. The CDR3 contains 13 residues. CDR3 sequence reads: CASTTANTGELFF. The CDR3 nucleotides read TGCGCCAGCACAACCGCGAACACCGGGGAGCTGTTTTTT.

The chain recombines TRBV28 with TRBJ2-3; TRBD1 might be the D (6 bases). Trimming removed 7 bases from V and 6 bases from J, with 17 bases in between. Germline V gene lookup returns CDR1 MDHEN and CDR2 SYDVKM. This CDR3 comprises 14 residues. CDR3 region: CASTILAQGDTQYF. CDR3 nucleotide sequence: TGTGCCAGCACCATCCTGGCGCAGGGGGATACGCAGTATTTT. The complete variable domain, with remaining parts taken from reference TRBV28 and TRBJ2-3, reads DVKVTQSSRYLVKRTGEKVFLECVQDMDHENMFWYRQDPGLGLRLIYFSYDVKMKEKGDIPEGYSVSREKKERFSLILESASTNQTSMYLCASTILAQGDTQYFGPGTRLTVL.

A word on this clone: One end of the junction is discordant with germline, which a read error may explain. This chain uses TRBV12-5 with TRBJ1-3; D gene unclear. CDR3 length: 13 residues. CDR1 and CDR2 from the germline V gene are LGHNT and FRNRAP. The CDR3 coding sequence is TGTGCTAGTGGGCTAAACTCTGGAAGCACCATATATTTT. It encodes CASGLNSGSTIYF.

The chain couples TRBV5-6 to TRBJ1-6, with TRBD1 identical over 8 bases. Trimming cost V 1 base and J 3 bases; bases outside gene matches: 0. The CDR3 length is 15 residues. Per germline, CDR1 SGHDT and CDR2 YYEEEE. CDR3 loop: CASSLTGGYNSPLHF. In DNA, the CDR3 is TGTGCCAGCAGCTTGACAGGGGGCTATAATTCACCCCTCCACTTT.

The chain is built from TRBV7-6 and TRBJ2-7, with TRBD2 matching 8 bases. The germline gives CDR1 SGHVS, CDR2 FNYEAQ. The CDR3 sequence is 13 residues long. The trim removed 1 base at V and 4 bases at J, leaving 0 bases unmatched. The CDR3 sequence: CASSLGLAYEQYF. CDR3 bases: TGTGCCAGCAGCTTAGGACTAGCGTACGAGCAGTACTTC. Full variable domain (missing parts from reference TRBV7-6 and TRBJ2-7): GAGVSQSPRYKVTKRGQDVALRCDPISGHVSLYWYRQALGQGPEFLTYFNYEAQQDKSGLPNDRFSAERPEGSISTLTIQRTEQRDSAMYRCASSLGLAYEQYFGPGTRLTVT.

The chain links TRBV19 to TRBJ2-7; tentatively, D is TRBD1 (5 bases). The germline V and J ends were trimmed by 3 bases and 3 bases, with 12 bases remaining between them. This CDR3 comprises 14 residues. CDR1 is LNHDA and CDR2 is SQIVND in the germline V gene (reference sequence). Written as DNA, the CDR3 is TGTGCCAGTAGTATGGTAGGGGCCGGCTACGAGCAGTACTTC. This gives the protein CASSMVGAGYEQYF.

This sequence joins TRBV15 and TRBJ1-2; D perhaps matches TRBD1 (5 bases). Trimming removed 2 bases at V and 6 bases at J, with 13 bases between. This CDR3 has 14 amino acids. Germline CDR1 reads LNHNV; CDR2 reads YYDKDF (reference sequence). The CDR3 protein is CATSRSTQGHGYTF. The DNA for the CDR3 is TGTGCCACCAGCAGATCGACGCAGGGCCATGGCTACACCTTC. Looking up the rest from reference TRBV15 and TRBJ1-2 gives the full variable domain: DAMVIQNPRYQVTQFGKPVTLSCSQTLNHNVMYWYQQKSSQAPKLLFHYYDKDFNNEADTPDNFQSRRPNTSFCFLDIRSPGLGDTAMYLCATSRSTQGHGYTFGSGTRLTVV.

In DNA form, the CDR3 reads TGTGCCAGTTCCGGGGGGGGGAGGACTGAAGCTTTCTTT. It specifies CASSGGGRTEAFF. V usage is TRBV6-4 and J usage is TRBJ1-1; perhaps TRBD1 as D (5 bases). Germline V CDR1 and CDR2: MRHNA, SNTAGT. V lost 9 bases and J lost 5, with 16 bases in between. The CDR3 runs 13 residues.

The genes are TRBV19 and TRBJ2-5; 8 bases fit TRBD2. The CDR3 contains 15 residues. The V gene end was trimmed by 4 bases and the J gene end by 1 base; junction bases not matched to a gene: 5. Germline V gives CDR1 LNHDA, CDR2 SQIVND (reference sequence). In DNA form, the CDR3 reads TGTGCCAGTAGTACCGGGACTAGGAGCCAAGAGACCCAGTACTTC. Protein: CASSTGTRSQETQYF. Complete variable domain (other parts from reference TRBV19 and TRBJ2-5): DGGITQSPKYLFRKEGQNVTLSCEQNLNHDAMYWYRQDPGQGLRLIYYSQIVNDFQKGDIAEGYSVSREKKESFPLTVTSAQKNPTAFYLCASSTGTRSQETQYFGPGTRLLVL.

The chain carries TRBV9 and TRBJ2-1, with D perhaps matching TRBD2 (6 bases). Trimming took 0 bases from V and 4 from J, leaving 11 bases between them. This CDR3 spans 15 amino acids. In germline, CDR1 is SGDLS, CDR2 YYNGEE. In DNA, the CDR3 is TGTGCCAGCAGCGTAGTAGCGGACGATTACAATGAGCAGTTCTTC. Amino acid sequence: CASSVVADDYNEQFF. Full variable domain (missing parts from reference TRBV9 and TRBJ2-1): DSGVTQTPKHLITATGQRVTLRCSPRSGDLSVYWYQQSLDQGLQFLIQYYNGEERAKGNILERFSAQQFPDLHSELNLSSLELGDSALYFCASSVVADDYNEQFFGPGTRLTVL.

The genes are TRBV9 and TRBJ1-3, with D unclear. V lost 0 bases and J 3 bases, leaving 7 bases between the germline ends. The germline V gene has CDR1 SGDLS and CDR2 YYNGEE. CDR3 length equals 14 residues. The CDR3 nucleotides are TGTGCCAGCAGCGTAGCTGTGGGTGGAAACACCATATATTTT. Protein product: CASSVAVGGNTIYF.

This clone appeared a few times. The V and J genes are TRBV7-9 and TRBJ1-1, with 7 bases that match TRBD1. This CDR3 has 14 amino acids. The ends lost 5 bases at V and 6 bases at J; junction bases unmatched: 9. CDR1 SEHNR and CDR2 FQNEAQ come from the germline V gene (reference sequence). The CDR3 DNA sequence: TGTGCCAGCAGCGCGCGACAGGGTGGCGCTGAAGCTTTCTTT. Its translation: CASSARQGGAEAFF.

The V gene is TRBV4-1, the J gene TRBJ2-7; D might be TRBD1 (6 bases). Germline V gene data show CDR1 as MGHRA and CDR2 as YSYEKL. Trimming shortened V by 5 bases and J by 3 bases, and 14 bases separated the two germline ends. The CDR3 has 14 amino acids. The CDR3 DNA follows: TGCGCCAGCAGCTACCGGGACAATTACTACGAGCAGTACTTC. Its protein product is CASSYRDNYYEQYF.

The CDR3 reads CASSSFLTGANVLTF. The CDR3 DNA reads as TGTGCCAGCAGTTCTTTCCTGACTGGGGCCAACGTCCTGACTTTC. The rearrangement links TRBV6-5 to TRBJ2-6; no clear D. The germline V gene has CDR1 MNHEY and CDR2 SVGAGI. Trimming took 4 bases from V and 2 from J, leaving 9 bases between them. CDR3 size: 15 residues.

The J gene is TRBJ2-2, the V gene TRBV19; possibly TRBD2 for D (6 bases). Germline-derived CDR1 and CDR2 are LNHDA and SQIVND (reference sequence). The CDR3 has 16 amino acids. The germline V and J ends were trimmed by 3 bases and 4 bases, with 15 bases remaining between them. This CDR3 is CASSMVRLVGTGELFF. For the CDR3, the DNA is TGTGCCAGTAGTATGGTACGACTAGTGGGCACCGGGGAGCTGTTTTTT.

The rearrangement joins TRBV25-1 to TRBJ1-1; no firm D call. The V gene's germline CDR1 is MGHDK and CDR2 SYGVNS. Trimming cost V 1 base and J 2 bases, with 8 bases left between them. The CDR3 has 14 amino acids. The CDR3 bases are TGTGCCAGCAGTGAATTACTGGGAAACACTGAAGCTTTCTTT. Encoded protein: CASSELLGNTEAFF.